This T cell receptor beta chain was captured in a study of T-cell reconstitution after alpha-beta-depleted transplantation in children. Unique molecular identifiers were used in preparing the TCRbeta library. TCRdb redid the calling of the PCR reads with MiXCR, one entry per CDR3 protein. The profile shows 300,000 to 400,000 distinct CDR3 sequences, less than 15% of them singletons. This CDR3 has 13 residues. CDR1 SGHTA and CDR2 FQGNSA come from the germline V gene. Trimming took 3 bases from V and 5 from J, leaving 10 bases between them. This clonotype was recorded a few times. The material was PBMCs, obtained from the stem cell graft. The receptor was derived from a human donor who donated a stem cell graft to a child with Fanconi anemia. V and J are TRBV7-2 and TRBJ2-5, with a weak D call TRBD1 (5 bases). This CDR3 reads CASSFVRDETQYF. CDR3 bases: TGTGCCAGCAGCTTTGTCAGGGATGAGACCCAGTACTTC. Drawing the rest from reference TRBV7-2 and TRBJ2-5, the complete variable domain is GAGVSQSPSNKVTEKGKDVELRCDPISGHTALYWYRQSLGQGLEFLIYFQGNSAPDKSGLPSDRFSAERTGGSVSTLTIQRTQQEDSAVYLCASSFVRDETQYFGPGTRLLVL.